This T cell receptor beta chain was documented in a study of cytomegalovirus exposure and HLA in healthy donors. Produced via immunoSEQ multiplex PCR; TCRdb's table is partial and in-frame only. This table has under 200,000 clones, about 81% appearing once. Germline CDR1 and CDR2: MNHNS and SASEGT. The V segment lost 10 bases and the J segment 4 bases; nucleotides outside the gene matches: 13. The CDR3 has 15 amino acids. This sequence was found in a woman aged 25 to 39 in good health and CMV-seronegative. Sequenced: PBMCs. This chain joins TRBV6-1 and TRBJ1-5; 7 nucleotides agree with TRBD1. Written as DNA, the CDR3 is TGTGCCACCATTATCTCGACAGGGTCGAATCAGCCCCAGCATTTT. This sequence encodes CATIISTGSNQPQHF.